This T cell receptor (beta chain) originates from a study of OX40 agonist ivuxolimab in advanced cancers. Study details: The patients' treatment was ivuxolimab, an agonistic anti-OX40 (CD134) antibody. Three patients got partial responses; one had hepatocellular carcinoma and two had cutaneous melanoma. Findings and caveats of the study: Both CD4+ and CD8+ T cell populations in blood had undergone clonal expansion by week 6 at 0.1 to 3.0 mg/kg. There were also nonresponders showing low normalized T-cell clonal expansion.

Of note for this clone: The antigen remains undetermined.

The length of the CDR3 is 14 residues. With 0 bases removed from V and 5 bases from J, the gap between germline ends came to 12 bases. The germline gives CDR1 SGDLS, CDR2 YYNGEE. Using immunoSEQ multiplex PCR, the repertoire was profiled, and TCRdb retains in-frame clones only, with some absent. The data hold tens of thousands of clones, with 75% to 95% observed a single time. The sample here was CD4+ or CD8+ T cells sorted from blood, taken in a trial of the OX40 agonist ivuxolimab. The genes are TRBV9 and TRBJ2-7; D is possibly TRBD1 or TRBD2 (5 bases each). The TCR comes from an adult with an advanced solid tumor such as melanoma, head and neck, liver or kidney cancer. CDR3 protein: CASSVGGEPNEQYF. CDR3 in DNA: TGTGCCAGCAGCGTAGGAGGGGAACCGAACGAGCAGTACTTC.